A single T cell receptor beta chain is shown here with its context. Trimming stripped 3 bases from V and 0 bases from J, with 18 bases between. There are 19 residues in the CDR3. Germline loops: CDR1 MRHNA, CDR2 SNTAGT. TCRdb's copy holds only in-frame clones and misses some; the assay was immunoSEQ multiplex PCR. The repertoire holds about 250,000 clones, 80% to 90% seen once, with roughly 15% in the top ten. This sample was included in a study of blood T cell repertoires in COVID-19. The sequenced sample consisted of PBMCs or T cells enriched from blood (not recorded which). The clonotype comes from a man aged 18-30 years who had recovered from COVID-19. The V gene is TRBV6-4, the J gene TRBJ1-6, with D possibly TRBD1 on 6 matching bases. Here the CDR3 DNA reads TGTGCCAGCAGTGATTCCCATAGGACAGACAGCTCCTATAATTCACCCCTCCACTTT. Translation: CASSDSHRTDSSYNSPLHF.